This T cell receptor (beta chain) was documented in a study of blood T cell repertoires in COVID-19. Study-level background: Collection of acute and convalescent COVID-19 samples took place in the United States, Italy and Spain. The analysed material was cDNA or gDNA that came from T cells, B-cell-depleted T cells, or PBMCs.

How the authors handled the data: Cell counts per sample came from amplifying reference gene primers. Here immunoSEQ multiplex PCR was the method, and the copy in TCRdb shows in-frame clones only, minus some. That table is the source of V, J and clone size, and D and trimming were worked out from the DNA. The table shows 150,000 to 200,000 clones, with 80% to 90% occurring only once. The sample was peripheral blood. This clonotype was obtained from a man aged 18 to 29 who had recovered from COVID-19.

CDR3 nucleotide sequence: TGTGCCAGCAGCCACATACCGGGACAGAGAACCTACGAGCAGTACTTC. It specifies CASSHIPGQRTYEQYF. The rearrangement joins TRBV7-2 to TRBJ2-7; 7 positions match TRBD1. Germline assignment: CDR1 SGHTA and CDR2 FQGNSA. This CDR3 spans 16 amino acids. The V gene end was trimmed by 5 bases and the J gene end by 2 bases; junction bases not matched to a gene: 12. The whole variable domain, filled in from reference TRBV7-2 and TRBJ2-7, reads GAGVSQSPSNKVTEKGKDVELRCDPISGHTALYWYRQSLGQGLEFLIYFQGNSAPDKSGLPSDRFSAERTGGSVSTLTIQRTQQEDSAVYLCASSHIPGQRTYEQYFGPGTRLTVT.